One and the same sample provided the 2 T cell receptor beta chains below, sequenced in a study of neoadjuvant nivolumab and ipilimumab in lung cancer. Clones were sequenced by immunoSEQ multiplex PCR, and TCRdb holds only the in-frame ones, with some missing. This sample has 40,000 to 60,000 clones, with around 89% found just once. This specimen consisted of blood, obtained before neoadjuvant nivolumab, alone or with ipilimumab. The receptors here all came from an adult with non-small cell lung cancer. Some clones in this sample may be carry-over from other donors' samples.

This chain joins TRBV18 and TRBJ2-1; D unresolved. Germline assignment: CDR1 KGHSH and CDR2 LQKENI. CDR3 length: 15 residues. V gave up 3 bases and J gave up 3 bases, with 12 bases separating them. This CDR3 reads CASSPQDGLYNEQFF. CDR3 sequence (DNA): TGTGCCAGCTCACCTCAGGACGGCCTCTACAATGAGCAGTTCTTC.

CDR3 sequence (DNA): TGCGCCAGCAGCCTAACCGGCCAGGGGGCGGCTGAAGCTTTCTTT. This gives the protein CASSLTGQGAAEAFF. V is TRBV5-1 and J is TRBJ1-1; TRBD1 matches 8 bases. CDR1 and CDR2 (germline): SGHRS, YFSETQ. CDR3 size: 15 residues. Trimming removed 4 bases from V and 6 bases from J; junction bases left unmatched: 11.